The present T cell receptor beta chain was sequenced within a study of response to subunit inactivated influenza vaccine. Findings and caveats of the study: Each seasonal influenza vaccination, the authors suggested, recruits few new T cells.

From the RT-PCR reads, TCRdb called clonotypes with MiXCR, one entry per CDR3 protein. The table lists approximately 570,000 distinct CDR3 sequences, about 7.6% of them singletons, with approximately 13% in the top ten. Remarks on this clonotype: The antigen remains undetermined.

The length of the CDR3 is 13 residues. V gave up 8 bases and J gave up 1 base; unmatched junction bases: 4. CDR1 is ENHRY and CDR2 is SYGVKD in the germline V gene. The receptor comes from a man aged 45 to 70 who received an inactivated influenza vaccine. This chain connects TRBV10-3 to TRBJ1-1, with 7 positions matching TRBD1. The material sequenced was PBMCs from blood, taken roughly 24 months after vaccination. CDR3: CAIRTGTNTEAFF. DNA of the CDR3: TGTGCCATCCGGACAGGTACGAACACTGAAGCTTTCTTT.